This entry concerns a single T cell receptor beta chain. Its specific antigen is unknown. No quality values exist for individual bases; no much larger clone is one base distant. Genomic DNA was extracted from sorted cells for sequencing of the TCRbeta CDR3 region. The immunoSEQ Assay was used to sequence the TCRbeta CDR3 regions. TCRdb limited this immuneACCESS table to in-frame rearrangements with V and J called. A share of clones is missing; checked studies link under half to unresolved V genes, and the rest is unexplained. The table for this sample lists approximately 43,000 clones; 80% to 90% of them were counted only once. The ten largest clones add up to 0.58% of the sample. Patients with a history of autoimmune disease or receiving systemic immunosuppression were excluded from the trial. In every dose cohort, peripheral blood was drawn for TCR sequencing at baseline, cycle 4 day 1, and cycle 7 day 1. The samples were drawn from a first-in-human, open-label, multicenter phase I dose-escalation trial of ivuxolimab. Adults with locally advanced or metastatic head and neck squamous cell, hepatocellular, melanoma or renal cell carcinoma were enrolled in the trial. Before TCR sequencing, CD4+ and CD8+ T cells were separately sorted from peripheral blood.

These data come from a study of OX40 agonist ivuxolimab in advanced cancers. Study-wide context: Ivuxolimab was a fully human IgG2 agonistic monoclonal antibody targeting the costimulatory receptor OX40 (CD134). Intravenous ivuxolimab was administered to patients every 2 weeks at six dose levels: 0.01, 0.1, 0.3, 1.5, 3 and 10 mg/kg. Of the approximately 53 patients in dose escalation, about 20 had hepatocellular carcinoma, around 15 had melanoma, 9 had renal cell carcinoma and 9 had head and neck cancer. A male proportion of nearly 85% and a mean age of approximately 55 years, ranging from about 23 to 90, were recorded for the dose-escalation cohort. Prior anti-PD-1, anti-PD-L1 or anti-CTLA-4 therapy was permitted, and checkpoint inhibitors had been received by about 44% of dose-escalation patients. Partial responses occurred in three dose-escalation patients, of whom one had hepatocellular carcinoma and two had cutaneous melanoma. Peripheral TCRbeta sequencing was intended to test whether TCR sequence diversity was altered and clonal T-cell expansion was caused by ivuxolimab. The monotherapy dose-escalation portion (N of about 50 patients) of the phase I ivuxolimab trial is reported in the paper. Broader findings and caveats from the paper: At doses of 0.1 to 3.0 mg/kg, clonal expansion of both CD4+ and CD8+ blood T cells was observed from baseline to week 6. Low levels of normalized T-cell clonal expansion were also seen in some patients who did not respond. After ivuxolimab, more expanded clones were found on average in CD8+ T cells than in CD4+ T cells. Partial responders in the 0.1-3.0 mg/kg groups had among the lowest normalized peripheral clonal expansion, especially among CD8+ T cells. Antigen specificity was not determined for the clonally expanded peripheral T cells.

Including cysteine and phenylalanine, the CDR3 has 15 amino acids. The entry retains the CDR3 DNA only, 45 bases that are in frame from base 1. The germline V gene (reference sequence) supplies CDR1 MNHNY and CDR2 SVGAGI. At the junction V is shortened by 3 bases and J by 11 bases, with 19 bases in between. The specimen was CD4+ or CD8+ T cells sorted from blood, collected in a trial of the OX40 agonist ivuxolimab. Here the chain combines TRBV6-6 and TRBJ1-4; the D gene remains uncertain. The receptor was derived from an adult with an advanced solid tumor such as melanoma, head and neck, liver or kidney cancer. The DNA sequence is as follows: TGTGCCAGCAGTTATGAGGTTTCATCGGTCCGGAAACTGTTTTTT. Its amino acids are CASSYEVSSVRKLFF.